The 21 T cell receptor beta chains below all came from one sample that was sequenced in a study of OX40 agonist ivuxolimab in advanced cancers. The protocol was immunoSEQ multiplex PCR, while the TCRdb copy is restricted to in-frame clones and leaves out a portion. The data contain 70,000 to 95,000 clones, around four fifths of them singletons. The sample here was CD4+ or CD8+ T cells sorted from blood, taken in a trial of the OX40 agonist ivuxolimab. The receptor set was obtained from an adult with an advanced solid tumor such as melanoma, head and neck, liver or kidney cancer.

This clone appeared a single time. V is TRBV7-9 and J is TRBJ1-4, with D possibly matching TRBD1 (6 bases). This CDR3 spans 15 amino acids. The germline V and J ends were trimmed by 4 bases and 0 bases, with 9 bases remaining between them. Per the germline V gene, CDR1 is SEHNR and CDR2 is FQNEAQ (reference sequence). CDR3: CASSSGQTTNEKLFF. The CDR3 coding sequence is TGTGCCAGCAGCTCCGGACAGACAACTAATGAAAAACTGTTTTTT.

The chain carries TRBV28 and TRBJ2-7; 10 bases are shared with TRBD2. Germline CDR1 and CDR2: MDHEN and SYDVKM. V shed 6 bases, J shed 3 bases, and the junction held 8 bases outside the gene matches. This CDR3 is built from 15 residues. The CDR3 loop is CASSQQRGGRYEQYF. The DNA of the CDR3 is TGTGCCAGCAGCCAGCAGCGGGGGGGCCGCTACGAGCAGTACTTC.

The chain recombines TRBV5-4 with TRBJ1-6, with 8 bases aligning to TRBD1. CDR1 and CDR2 from the germline V gene are SGHNT and YYREEE (reference sequence). Trimming cost V 4 bases and J 5 bases; bases outside gene matches: 5. This CDR3 region has 15 residues. CDR3 nucleotide sequence: TGTGCCAGCAGCATACCGGGACAGGATAATTCACCCCTCCACTTT. Its protein is CASSIPGQDNSPLHF.

CDR3: CASSFYSSGANVLTF. In DNA form, the CDR3 reads TGTGCCAGCAGCTTCTACAGCTCTGGGGCCAACGTCCTGACTTTC. V usage is TRBV7-2 and J usage is TRBJ2-6; D is uncertain. Germline assignment: CDR1 SGHTA and CDR2 FQGNSA. This CDR3 region has 15 residues. V gave up 3 bases and J gave up 0 bases, with 6 bases separating them.

The chain joins TRBV9 to TRBJ2-3, with unresolved D. V was pared by 2 bases and J by 2 bases, with 6 bases between. Germline-derived CDR1 and CDR2 are SGDLS and YYNGEE. The CDR3 is 13 amino acids. The CDR3 bases are TGTGCCAGCAGCGTGTACAACACAGATACGCAGTATTTT. Translated: CASSVYNTDTQYF.

The chain couples TRBV19 to TRBJ2-1; 9 bases fit TRBD1. The CDR3 consists of 14 residues. After removal of 5 bases from V and 6 bases from J, the junction contained 5 bases not matched to a gene. From germline, CDR1 is LNHDA and CDR2 SQIVND (reference sequence). CDR3 loop: CASSVGTGTNEQFF. The CDR3 DNA follows: TGTGCCAGTAGTGTCGGGACAGGGACCAATGAGCAGTTCTTC.

This clone came up a few times. The chain is built from TRBV29-1 and TRBJ1-1; D not certain. Germline CDR1 and CDR2: SQVTM and ANQGSEA. The V and J ends lost 0 bases and 10 bases respectively, with 9 bases between them. The CDR3 consists of 11 residues. CDR3 protein: CSVEDRPRAFF. The CDR3, as DNA: TGCAGCGTTGAAGATCGGCCGAGAGCTTTCTTT.

The rearrangement joins TRBV7-2 to TRBJ2-7; D might be TRBD2 (7 bases). Germline CDR1 is SGHTA and CDR2 is FQGNSA. V lost 5 bases and J 7 bases, leaving 21 bases between the germline ends. This CDR3 contains 15 residues. The CDR3: CASSPRFEGGGEQYF. The DNA of the CDR3 is TGTGCCAGCAGCCCCCGATTCGAGGGGGGAGGGGAGCAGTACTTC. Full variable domain (missing parts from reference TRBV7-2 and TRBJ2-7): GAGVSQSPSNKVTEKGKDVELRCDPISGHTALYWYRQSLGQGLEFLIYFQGNSAPDKSGLPSDRFSAERTGGSVSTLTIQRTQQEDSAVYLCASSPRFEGGGEQYFGPGTRLTVT.

This chain joins TRBV9 and TRBJ2-5; D call uncertain. Trimming left V 2 bases short and J 3 bases short, with 14 bases between. The CDR3 has 15 amino acids. Germline V gene sequence: CDR1 SGDLS, CDR2 YYNGEE. This chain's CDR3 is CASSVGSRAEETQYF. As DNA, the CDR3 is TGTGCCAGCAGCGTGGGATCCCGGGCCGAAGAGACCCAGTACTTC.

J is TRBJ2-1 and V is TRBV27; 7 bases are a match to TRBD2. In germline, CDR1 is MNHEY, CDR2 SMNVEV (reference sequence). The trim removed 3 bases at V and 6 bases at J, leaving 8 bases unmatched. The CDR3 is 15 amino acids. The CDR3 sequence: CASSLAGTIPNEQFF. CDR3 DNA: TGTGCCAGCAGTTTGGCCGGGACTATCCCCAATGAGCAGTTCTTC.

The V and J genes are TRBV5-6 and TRBJ2-1; D perhaps matches TRBD2 (5 bases). Trimming left V 0 bases short and J 2 bases short, with 9 bases between. Germline V lookup: CDR1 SGHDT, CDR2 YYEEEE. This CDR3 is built from 15 residues. The CDR3 DNA follows: TGTGCCAGCAGCTTGGAGAGGGCTACCTACAATGAGCAGTTCTTC. Translation: CASSLERATYNEQFF. The variable domain in full, completed from reference TRBV5-6 and TRBJ2-1, reads DAGVTQSPTHLIKTRGQQVTLRCSPKSGHDTVSWYQQALGQGPQFIFQYYEEEERQRGNFPDRFSGHQFPNYSSELNVNALLLGDSALYLCASSLERATYNEQFFGPGTRLTVL.

This clone was seen only a few times. The chain links TRBV28 to TRBJ1-1; the D gene is possibly TRBD1 (6 bases). The CDR3 is 16 amino acids. The V end lost 3 bases, the J end lost 1 base, and 15 bases lay between the germline ends. Germline CDR1 MDHEN, CDR2 SYDVKM. CDR3 sequence: CASSFPIDRRNTEAFF. In DNA, the CDR3 is TGTGCCAGCAGTTTCCCGATAGACAGGCGGAACACTGAAGCTTTCTTT.

The V call is TRBV7-9, the J call TRBJ2-7; a possible D gene is TRBD2 (6 bases). The V and J ends lost 5 bases and 6 bases respectively, with 14 bases between them. In germline, CDR1 is SEHNR, CDR2 FQNEAQ (reference sequence). CDR3 length: 13 amino acids. Here the CDR3 reads CASSDSGGPEQYF. The CDR3 nucleotides are TGTGCCAGCAGCGATAGCGGTGGGCCCGAGCAGTACTTC.

The V call is TRBV9, the J call TRBJ1-4; D call uncertain. The CDR3 extends over 15 amino acids. The germline V gene encodes CDR1 SGDLS and CDR2 YYNGEE. V was clipped by 2 bases and J by 8 bases, with 16 bases between them. CDR3 sequence reads: CASSVGISGGEKLFF. The CDR3 bases are TGTGCCAGCAGCGTTGGGATCTCAGGCGGCGAAAAACTGTTTTTT.

The V and J genes are TRBV27 and TRBJ2-1; possible D gene TRBD2, 6 bases. V was cut by 1 base and J by 0 bases, with 22 bases left in between. CDR1 MNHEY and CDR2 SMNVEV come from the germline V gene (reference sequence). The CDR3 length is 20 residues. The CDR3 spells CASSLWANPGLGSSYNEQFF. As DNA, the CDR3 is TGTGCCAGCAGTTTATGGGCGAACCCAGGGCTCGGGAGCTCCTACAATGAGCAGTTCTTC.

This chain joins TRBV6-1 and TRBJ2-7; D is uncertain. The CDR3 is made up of 12 amino acids. V was clipped by 7 bases and J by 2 bases, with 9 bases between them. Germline V gene data show CDR1 as MNHNS and CDR2 as SASEGT. Here the CDR3 reads CASTSETYEQYF. The CDR3 DNA reads as TGTGCCAGCACATCTGAAACCTACGAGCAGTACTTC.

J is TRBJ1-5 and V is TRBV18; 7 nucleotides line up with TRBD1. Germline CDR1 reads KGHSH; CDR2 reads LQKENI. This CDR3 contains 16 residues. Unmatched junction bases numbered 7, after V lost 3 bases and J lost 2 bases. As DNA, the CDR3 is TGTGCCAGCTCACCGGGAGGGGGCCTAGGCAATCAGCCCCAGCATTTT. Translated: CASSPGGGLGNQPQHF.

The CDR3 here is CASSLDRPNLALHF. The CDR3 DNA sequence: TGCGCCAGCAGCTTGGACAGGCCCAATTTGGCCCTCCACTTT. The rearrangement uses TRBV5-1 and TRBJ1-6; D may be TRBD1 (5 bases). V gave up 0 bases and J gave up 14 bases, with 15 bases separating them. This CDR3 is 14 amino acids long. CDR1 is SGHRS and CDR2 is YFSETQ in the germline V gene.

The chain uses TRBV5-1 and TRBJ2-7; 8 bases map to TRBD1. V gave up 0 bases and J gave up 6 bases; unmatched junction bases: 8. The germline CDR1 and CDR2 sequences are SGHRS and YFSETQ. There are 15 residues in the CDR3. The CDR3 here is CASSLEPSDRVEQYF. CDR3 nucleotides: TGCGCCAGCAGCTTGGAGCCCTCGGACAGGGTCGAGCAGTACTTC.

The chain carries TRBV7-2 and TRBJ1-1, with TRBD1 as a possible D gene (5 bases). This CDR3 contains 15 residues. CDR1 and CDR2 from the germline V gene are SGHTA and FQGNSA. The V end was cut by 1 base, the J end by 5 bases, with 14 bases between. Written as DNA, the CDR3 is TGTGCCAGCAGCTTAGATATAGGGGTGGAGACTGAAGCTTTCTTT. This codes for CASSLDIGVETEAFF.

This clone was counted between two and nine times. V usage is TRBV4-3 and J usage is TRBJ1-2; TRBD1 might be the D (5 bases). Looked up from germline, CDR1 is LGHNA and CDR2 is YSLEER. Trimming took off 3 bases at V and 5 bases at J, with 16 bases between the two ends. The CDR3 length is 15 residues. CDR3 DNA sequence: TGCGCCAGCAGCCAGAGCCGAGGGGCACGGTATGGCTACACCTTC. Translation gives CASSQSRGARYGYTF.